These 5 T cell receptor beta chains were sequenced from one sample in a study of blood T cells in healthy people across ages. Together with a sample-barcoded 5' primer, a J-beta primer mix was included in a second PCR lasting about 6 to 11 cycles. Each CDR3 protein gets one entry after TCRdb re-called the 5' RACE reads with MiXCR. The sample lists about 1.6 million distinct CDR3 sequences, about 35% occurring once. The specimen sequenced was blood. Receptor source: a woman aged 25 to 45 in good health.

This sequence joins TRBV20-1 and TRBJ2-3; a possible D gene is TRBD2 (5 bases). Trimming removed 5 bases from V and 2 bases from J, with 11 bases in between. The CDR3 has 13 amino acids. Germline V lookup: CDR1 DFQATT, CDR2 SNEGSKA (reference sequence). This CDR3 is CSARTPYTDTQYF. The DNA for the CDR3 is TGCAGTGCTCGGACTCCGTACACAGATACGCAGTATTTT.

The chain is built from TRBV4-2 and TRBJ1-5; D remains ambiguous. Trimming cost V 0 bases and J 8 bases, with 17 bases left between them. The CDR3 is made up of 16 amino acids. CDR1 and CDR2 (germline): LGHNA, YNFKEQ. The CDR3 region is CASSQEGTDAMEPQHF. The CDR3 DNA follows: TGTGCCAGCAGCCAAGAGGGAACAGATGCAATGGAGCCCCAGCATTTT.

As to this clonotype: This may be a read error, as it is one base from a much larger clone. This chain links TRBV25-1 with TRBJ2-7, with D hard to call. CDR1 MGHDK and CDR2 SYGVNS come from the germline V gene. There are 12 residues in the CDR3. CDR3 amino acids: CANSEGSYEQYF. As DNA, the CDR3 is TGTGCCAACAGTGAAGGCAGCTACGAGCAGTACTTC.

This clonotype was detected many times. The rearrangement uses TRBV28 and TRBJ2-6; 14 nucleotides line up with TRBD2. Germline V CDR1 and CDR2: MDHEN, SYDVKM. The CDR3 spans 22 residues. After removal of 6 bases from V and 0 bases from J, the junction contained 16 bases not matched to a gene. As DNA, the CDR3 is TGTGCCAGCAGCTCTCCGGGACTAGCGGGAGTCAGGGCCCTCTCTGGGGCCAACGTCCTGACTTTC. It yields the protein CASSSPGLAGVRALSGANVLTF.

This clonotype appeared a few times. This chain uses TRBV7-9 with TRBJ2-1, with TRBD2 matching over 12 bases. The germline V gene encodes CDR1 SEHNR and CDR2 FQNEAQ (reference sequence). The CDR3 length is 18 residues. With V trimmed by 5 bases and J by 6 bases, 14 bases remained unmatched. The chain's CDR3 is CASSPTILRLAGVNEQFF. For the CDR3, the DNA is TGTGCCAGCAGCCCCACGATTCTTAGACTAGCGGGAGTCAATGAGCAGTTCTTC.